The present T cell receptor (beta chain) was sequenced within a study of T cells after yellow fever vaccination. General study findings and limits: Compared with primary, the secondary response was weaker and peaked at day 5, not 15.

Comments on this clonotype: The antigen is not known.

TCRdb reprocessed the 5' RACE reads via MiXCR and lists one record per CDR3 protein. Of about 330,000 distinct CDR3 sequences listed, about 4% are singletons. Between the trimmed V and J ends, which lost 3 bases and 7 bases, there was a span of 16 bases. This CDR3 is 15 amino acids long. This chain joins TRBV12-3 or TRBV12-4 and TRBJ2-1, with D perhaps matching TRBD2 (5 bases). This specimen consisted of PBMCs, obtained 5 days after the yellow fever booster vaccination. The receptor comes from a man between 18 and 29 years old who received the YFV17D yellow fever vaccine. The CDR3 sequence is CASSFFVGVLNEQFF. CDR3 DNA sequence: TGTGCCAGCAGTTTCTTCGTCGGGGTGCTTAATGAGCAGTTCTTC.